This T cell receptor beta chain originates from a study of blood T cell repertoires in COVID-19. The germline gives CDR1 MGHRA, CDR2 YSYEKL. This CDR3 contains 15 residues. With V trimmed by 1 base and J by 3 bases, 4 bases remained unmatched. In the original processing: How many nucleated cells were present was estimated from reference gene primer amplification. Repertoires were generated with immunoSEQ multiplex PCR, while TCRdb's copy carries only in-frame clones and drops some. D and trimming were read from the DNA, whereas the V and J calls and clone size are those reported in that table. There are about 69,000 clones in the sample; approximately 83% occur only once, and 15% to 20% lies in the top ten.

The source of this sequence is a man in his forties with COVID-19, enrolled during active disease. Input material: peripheral blood. The chain combines TRBV4-1 with TRBJ1-2; 8 bases map to TRBD1. For the CDR3, the DNA is TGCGCCAGCAGCCAAGGACAGGGGATAGACTATGGCTACACCTTC. Translated, it gives CASSQGQGIDYGYTF.